The 6 T cell receptor beta chains presented below share a single source sample, sequenced in a study of T cell responses to AZD1222 COVID-19 vaccine. Profiling relied on immunoSEQ multiplex PCR, and the TCRdb table lists in-frame clones only, not all of them. The sample includes 110,000 to 150,000 clones, over 90% of them seen just once. Sequencing used peripheral blood, obtained on day 0 of AZD1222 vaccination. The receptors shown here come from an adult in good health.

The CDR3 coding sequence is TGTGCCAGCAGCCAGCAGCCTACAGGGTTCGGTGAGACCCAGTACTTC. It is translated as CASSQQPTGFGETQYF. This chain connects TRBV3-1 (or the pseudogene TRBV3-2) to TRBJ2-5; D possibly corresponds to TRBD1 (6 bases). Germline CDR1 is LGHDT and CDR2 is YNNKEL (reference sequence). This CDR3 contains 16 residues. Trimming removed 3 bases at V and 5 bases at J, with 19 bases between.

The rearrangement links TRBV5-1 to TRBJ2-1; no reliable D call. This CDR3 region has 16 residues. V gave up 4 bases and J gave up 10 bases, with 24 bases separating them. Germline CDR1 is SGHRS and CDR2 is YFSETQ. This CDR3 reads CASSSSQPTIFTEQFF. The CDR3 DNA reads TGCGCCAGCAGCAGTTCCCAGCCCACGATTTTTACGGAGCAGTTCTTC.

The genes are TRBV5-4 and TRBJ1-1; D is undetermined. Trimming cost V 5 bases and J 7 bases, with 9 bases left between them. The germline V gene has CDR1 SGHNT and CDR2 YYREEE (reference sequence). The length of the CDR3 is 11 residues. CDR3: CASRSTNEAFF. CDR3 in DNA: TGTGCCAGCAGGTCGACAAATGAAGCTTTCTTT.

The chain has TRBV2 and TRBJ2-6, with 8 bases that match TRBD1. Germline CDR1 reads SNHLY; CDR2 reads FYNNEI. Trimming cost V 7 bases and J 3 bases; bases outside gene matches: 2. This CDR3 region has 14 residues. CDR3 residues: CASNRGYGANVLTF. CDR3 in DNA: TGTGCCAGCAACAGGGGGTATGGGGCCAACGTCCTGACTTTC.

The genes are TRBV19 and TRBJ1-2; 7 bases line up with TRBD1. The CDR3 consists of 17 residues. Germline V gives CDR1 LNHDA, CDR2 SQIVND (reference sequence). V lost 5 bases, J lost 5 bases, and 17 bases stayed unmatched. CDR3 loop: CASSDIRDSINWYGYTF. The CDR3 DNA reads as TGTGCCAGTAGTGATATCCGGGACAGCATTAATTGGTATGGCTACACCTTC. Full variable domain (rest looked up from reference TRBV19 and TRBJ1-2): DGGITQSPKYLFRKEGQNVTLSCEQNLNHDAMYWYRQDPGQGLRLIYYSQIVNDFQKGDIAEGYSVSREKKESFPLTVTSAQKNPTAFYLCASSDIRDSINWYGYTFGSGTRLTVV.

CDR3 sequence: CASSLEGVGTEAFF. The CDR3 DNA is TGTGCCAGCAGCTTGGAAGGGGTCGGAACTGAAGCTTTCTTT. V gene TRBV7-2 combines with J gene TRBJ1-1; a weak D match, TRBD1 (5 bases). Germline CDR1 SGHTA, CDR2 FQGNSA. Trimming left V 3 bases short and J 5 bases short, with 13 bases between. The CDR3 runs 14 residues.